A selection of T cell receptor beta chains follows, all from one sample in a study of T cell repertoires in cytomegalovirus infection. What these receptors recognize is not known. Each CDR3 protein is one row after TCRdb ran MiXCR on the reads. This sample yields some 590,000 distinct CDR3 sequences, of which 40% are seen a single time; around 48% belongs to the top ten. The specimen comprised cultured PBMCs, sampled from culture after CMV antigen stimulation. These receptors originate from a human donor in good health (CMV status not recorded). Some clones in this sample may be carry-over from other donors' samples. The CDR3 runs from the conserved cysteine through the conserved F or W. A D gene is named only where the DNA matches it firmly. Size values are once, few and many counts, or a class for expanded clones, and some rows have none.

V gene	CDR3 length	D gene	clone size	J gene	CDR3 DNA	CDR3 protein
TRBV4-2	16	.	.	TRBJ2-7	TGTGCCAGCAGCCCGGGTCGAGCCAGCCAGGGGGGCGAGCAGTACTTC	CASSPGRASQGGEQYF
TRBV28	16	TRBD2	.	TRBJ2-1	TGTGCCAGCAGTTTACTAGCGGGAGGGGCGACCAATGAGCAGTTCTTC	CASSLLAGGATNEQFF
TRBV11-2	12	.	many	TRBJ1-5	TGTGCCAGCAGCTTAGAGGGTCAGCCCCAGCATTTT	CASSLEGQPQHF
TRBV12-3/TRBV12-4	15	.	few	TRBJ2-1	TGTGCCAGCAGTCTCGTTGGCGGCCGAGGGAGTGAGCAGTTCTTC	CASSLVGGRGSEQFF
TRBV7-2	18	TRBD2	many	TRBJ2-3	TGTGCCAGCAGCTTAGTAGCGGGGGGGATGTTGGGCACAGATACGCAGTATTTT	CASSLVAGGMLGTDTQYF
TRBV6-6	14	.	.	TRBJ2-3	TGTGCCGAAGGTGTGGGTTCTAGCACAGATACGCAGTATTTT	CAEGVGSSTDTQYF
TRBV7-4	13	TRBD1	few	TRBJ1-4	TGTGCCAGCACCAGACAGGGGATTGAAAAACTGTTTTTT	CASTRQGIEKLFF
TRBV20-1	16	TRBD2	.	TRBJ2-7	TGCAGTGCTAGAGATCGGAGCGAAGGACTAGCTGGCGAGCAGTACTTC	CSARDRSEGLAGEQYF
TRBV12-3/TRBV12-4	15	.	.	TRBJ2-5	TGTGCCAGCAGTTTGTTTTTAGGGGAAGAAGAGACCCAGTACTTC	CASSLFLGEEETQYF
TRBV2	14	.	.	TRBJ2-5	TGTGCCAGCAGCGCGGTTTACCACGGGGAGACCCAGTACTTC	CASSAVYHGETQYF
TRBV7-2	15	TRBD1	many	TRBJ1-6	TGTGCCAGCAGCTTAGTTTGGACAGGGAATTCACCCCTCCACTTT	CASSLVWTGNSPLHF
TRBV12-3/TRBV12-4	13	.	few	TRBJ1-1	TGTGCCAGCAGCCCAGGGGAGGGGAGAGAAGCTTTCTTT	CASSPGEGREAFF
TRBV12-5	15	TRBD1	.	TRBJ1-6	TGTGCTAGTGGTTTCGGGGTCAGGGGGAATTCACCCCTCCACTTT	CASGFGVRGNSPLHF
TRBV9	15	TRBD1	few	TRBJ2-7	TGTGCCAGCAGCCTCTCGACAGGGGGCTTCGGCGAGCAGTACTTC	CASSLSTGGFGEQYF
TRBV6-1	13	.	.	TRBJ2-7	TGTGCCAGCAGGGGAGAGGGGACCTACGAGCAGTACTTC	CASRGEGTYEQYF
TRBV7-2	17	TRBD1	.	TRBJ1-4	TGTGCCAGCAGCACATCGGCGGTGACAGGGACCAACGAAAAACTGTTTTTT	CASSTSAVTGTNEKLFF
TRBV27	16	.	.	TRBJ1-6	TGTGCCAGCAGTCCGACTTTAATGGGCCGTAATTCACCCCTCCACTTT	CASSPTLMGRNSPLHF
TRBV5-3	17	TRBD2	once	TRBJ2-3	TGTGCCAGCAGCCCCGGGCAGGGGACTAGAGATTCAGATACGCAGTATTTT	CASSPGQGTRDSDTQYF
TRBV25-1	15	TRBD1	few	TRBJ2-5	TGTGCCAGCAGTCCAGGGGGCAAGCTATGGGAGACCCAGTACTTC	CASSPGGKLWETQYF
TRBV11-2	16	.	.	TRBJ1-1	TGTGCCAGCAGCTTAGCGGGCGGCCTGATGAACACTGAAGCTTTCTTT	CASSLAGGLMNTEAFF
TRBV27	13	.	many	TRBJ1-1	TGTGCCAGCAGCCGGGTCGGGGACACTGAAGCTTTCTTT	CASSRVGDTEAFF
TRBV6-1	15	.	.	TRBJ2-3	TGTGCCAGCAGTGAAGCACGAGGGGTCCGAGATACGCAGTATTTT	CASSEARGVRDTQYF
TRBV6-1	15	TRBD1	few	TRBJ1-1	TGTGCCAGCAGCCGGGACAGGGAAGCTTGGACTGAAGCTTTCTTT	CASSRDREAWTEAFF
TRBV11-2	15	TRBD2	.	TRBJ2-7	TGTGCCAGCAGCCGCGGGACTAGCGGGCTGGGCGAGCAGTACTTC	CASSRGTSGLGEQYF
TRBV20-1	12	.	.	TRBJ1-4	TGCAGCCAGGGTCGGGGGATAGGTGAACTGTTTTTT	CSQGRGIGELFF
TRBV4-1	16	.	.	TRBJ1-5	TGCGCCAGCAGCCAAGATAAGGTCCAGGCCGGGCGGCCCCAGCATTTT	CASSQDKVQAGRPQHF
TRBV4-3	16	TRBD2	few	TRBJ2-4	TGCGCCAGCAGCCAAGCTCTCTTGACTAGCGCAAACATTCAGTACTTC	CASSQALLTSANIQYF
TRBV7-8	14	.	.	TRBJ2-5	TGTGCCAGCAGCCAAGACAGGCGGCAAGAGACCCAGTACTTC	CASSQDRRQETQYF
TRBV4-3	14	.	.	TRBJ2-7	TGCGCCAGCAGCCAAGAGCCAGGGACCTACGAGCAGTACTTC	CASSQEPGTYEQYF
TRBV7-6	16	TRBD1	.	TRBJ2-2	TGTGCCAGCAGTCCCTCCGGGACAGGGATTACCGGGGAGCTGTTTTTT	CASSPSGTGITGELFF
TRBV7-2	14	.	many	TRBJ1-1	TGTGCCAGCAGCTCCCGTGGGGGGGGGACTGAAGCTTTCTTT	CASSSRGGGTEAFF
TRBV27	15	TRBD2	.	TRBJ2-1	TGTGCCAGCAGATTTAGCGGGAGAGCCTACAATGAGCAGTTCTTC	CASRFSGRAYNEQFF
TRBV5-3	14	TRBD2	once	TRBJ2-7	TGTGCCAGCAGCTCGGGGGGGCCTGCCTACGAGCAGTACTTC	CASSSGGPAYEQYF
TRBV7-6	15	.	.	TRBJ2-2	TGTGCCAGCAGCTCCACACTAAGGTCCGCCGGGGAGCTGTTTTTT	CASSSTLRSAGELFF
TRBV6-1	14	.	.	TRBJ2-3	TGTGCCAGCAGTACAGGGTTGAGCACAGATACGCAGTATTTT	CASSTGLSTDTQYF
TRBV27	15	TRBD1	.	TRBJ2-7	TGTGCCAGCAGTTTATATGACAGGGGAGTCTACGAGCAGTACTTC	CASSLYDRGVYEQYF
TRBV7-9	15	.	few	TRBJ2-6	TGTGCCAGCAGCTTGTGGGGGGCTGGGGCCAACGTCCTGACTTTC	CASSLWGAGANVLTF
TRBV4-1	16	.	.	TRBJ1-1	TGCGCCAGCAGTGGGAGAAAGGGGAAGATGAACACTGAAGCTTTCTTT	CASSGRKGKMNTEAFF
TRBV12-3/TRBV12-4	14	.	.	TRBJ2-3	TGTGCCAGCAGTACCTCGGGGGTAGCAGATACGCAGTATTTT	CASSTSGVADTQYF
TRBV7-9	15	.	few	TRBJ2-5	TGTGCCAGCAGCTCTCGTAAGGCGGGGCAAGAGACCCAGTACTTC	CASSSRKAGQETQYF
TRBV20-1	14	.	.	TRBJ2-5	TGCAGTGTCCCCAGGAGAGGGGGCCAAGAGACCCAGTACTTC	CSVPRRGGQETQYF